The source of this T cell receptor beta chain is a study of human T cells and chemical hapten exposure. Time point described: patch test 1, 2 weeks after DPC sensitization. Treatment defined: therapeutic diphenylcyclopropenone sensitization with weekly scalp DPC. Investigators collected blood before applying each patch test. This clonotype appeared many times. Germline CDR1 reads LGHDT; CDR2 reads YNNKEL (reference sequence). This CDR3 spans 14 amino acids. The germline V and J ends were trimmed by 4 bases and 3 bases, with 13 bases remaining between them. As handled by the study authors: A typical sample had 95,638 TCRs, with roughly 20,000 to 700,000 overall. TCRdb re-analysed the RACE reads in MiXCR, keeping a single row per CDR3 protein. Here the V and J calls rest on TCRdb's processing, not on the authors' analysis. The table lists about 340,000 distinct CDR3 sequences, 6% to 8.5% of them singletons.

The origin of this receptor is a woman in her late teens or twenties with alopecia areata. Some clones in this sample may be carry-over from other donors' samples. This chain connects TRBV3-1 to TRBJ2-7; D is unclear. The sample was whole blood, taken in connection with sensitization to the hapten diphenylcyclopropenone (DPC). CDR3 nucleotide sequence: TGTGCCAGCAGCCCGACCCATGCAGACTACGAGCAGTACTTC. Residues: CASSPTHADYEQYF.